This T cell receptor beta chain was observed in a study of T cell responses to AZD1222 COVID-19 vaccine. TCRdb's copy holds only in-frame clones and misses some; the assay was immunoSEQ multiplex PCR. The sample carries 95,000 to 150,000 clones, around 87% recorded once. As regards this clone: Antigen: not known.

Second doses were pooled across both intervals (about 4 or about 12 weeks). Study-level results: Repertoire samples came only from after the peak T cell response. The study found vaccine-associated CD4 TCRs spanning spike, dominant at 160-218 and 743-854.

Sequencing used peripheral blood, obtained 28 days after the second AZD1222 dose. This clonotype was sampled from an adult who received the AZD1222 COVID-19 vaccine.

This CDR3 reads CASSEFPGYNEQFF. CDR3 nucleotides: TGTGCCAGCAGTGAGTTTCCGGGATACAATGAGCAGTTCTTC. The genes are TRBV2 and TRBJ2-1; D is perhaps TRBD2 (5 bases). CDR3 length: 14 residues. V lost 3 bases to trimming and J lost 4 bases, with 10 bases between them. Germline lookup yields CDR1 SNHLY and CDR2 FYNNEI.